This is a list of T cell receptor beta chains from one sample in a study of regulatory T cells in long-lasting Graves disease. TCRdb redid the calling of the multiplex PCR reads with MiXCR, one entry per CDR3 protein. The table shows around 320,000 distinct CDR3 sequences, with 15% to 20% occurring only once. This sample was also put to use in a study of T cells in Graves' hyperthyroidism and ophthalmopathy.

Sequencing used peripheral blood mononuclear cells (PBMCs), obtained at new diagnosis, from a patient treated with antithyroid drugs. The source of these receptors is a man aged 40-49 years with Graves disease. Both conserved end residues are trimmed from each CDR3. Clone size is stated in some rows and not others, as once, few, many or a class when expanded.

TRBJ2-3	TRBV7-9	many	AGQTGTRGTDTQY
TRBJ2-1	TRBV24-1	-	ATSDFGWDGEQF
TRBJ2-7	TRBV9	few	ASSVGGQGAVYEQY
TRBJ2-3	TRBV28	-	ASSLPGGRITDTQY
TRBJ2-6	TRBV28	few	ASSQISGGGANVLT
TRBJ2-5	TRBV20-1	-	SASGLAGSLWGGTQY
TRBJ2-2	TRBV6-2/TRBV6-3	many	ASDRTGNTGELF
TRBJ2-3	TRBV25-1	-	ASSERGGRSTDTQY
TRBJ1-4	TRBV12-5	many	ASGLVGPGSEEKLF
TRBJ1-4	TRBV10-3	many	AISRQGEKLF
TRBJ1-3	TRBV5-1	-	ASSGQGPGNTIY
TRBJ2-5	TRBV20-1	many	SATLPGQVQETQY
TRBJ1-4	TRBV6-2/TRBV6-3	-	ASSYGSSTNEKLF
TRBJ2-3	TRBV11-2	many	ASSLDRNTDTQY
TRBJ2-3	TRBV28	many	ASRGAGGRGDTQY
TRBJ2-2	TRBV27	-	ASSSLDPGQGSNTGELF
TRBJ2-4	TRBV7-9	few	ASSFERGLAKNIQY
TRBJ1-2	TRBV12-3/TRBV12-4	many	ASSHRNGYT
TRBJ2-3	TRBV15	many	ATSRDRGYTDTQY
TRBJ2-3	TRBV20-1	many	SASELAGRTDTQY
TRBJ1-5	TRBV15	many	ATSRVAYSNQPQH
TRBJ2-1	TRBV7-2	-	ASSFSQGRSEQF
TRBJ2-5	TRBV7-2	-	ASSLMRGEAGAGETQY
TRBJ1-2	TRBV6-1	many	ASSITGGGNYGYT
TRBJ1-1	TRBV11-3	-	ASSLEPPRDRNTEAF
TRBJ2-4	TRBV6-1	many	ASRATGVGIQY
TRBJ1-5	TRBV18	-	ASSPDGTGNNQPQH
TRBJ1-4	TRBV4-3	few	ASSQDSGDRGNEKLF
TRBJ2-2	TRBV20-1	many	SARELADPNTGELF
TRBJ1-6	TRBV3-1	-	ASSSTHRVYNSPLH
TRBJ2-3	TRBV10-3	-	ATRVAGTSTDTQY
TRBJ2-5	TRBV28	few	ASSQDGAVETQY
TRBJ2-2	TRBV2	many	ASKRTGDTGELF